The entry below describes one T cell receptor beta chain. Its antigen remains undetermined. A much larger clone lies a single base off, so this may be a read error. This sample is part of a study of CD8 T cells in ankylosing spondylitis (dated by TCRdb to about 2017). Regarding the research as a whole: The study set out to find disease-linked TCR variants by profiling T cell receptor beta repertoires in ankylosing spondylitis patients and healthy donors. The full study cohort comprised 25 ankylosing spondylitis patients and over a hundred healthy donors. Peripheral blood was sampled, and synovial fluid was additionally collected from ankylosing spondylitis patients.

CDR1 and CDR2 are read off the germline V gene as SGHRS and YFSETQ. The CDR3 measures 15 amino acids from cysteine to phenylalanine. Only the CDR3 region is kept as DNA, spanning 45 bases read in frame from base 1. The paper's findings and limits, for the study overall: In peripheral blood, the disease-linked clones were found at relatively low frequencies and had a CD8+ phenotype. Some of the motif variants had been reported before in the synovial fluid and blood of reactive arthritis patients, a finding that suggests common disease-initiation mechanisms. The disease-linked clones were reported to be significantly enriched in matched synovial fluid samples from ankylosing spondylitis patients. A TCR beta motif made up of seven or eight highly homologous amino acid variants appeared to be characteristic of blood from ankylosing spondylitis patients.

The sequencer was an Illumina HiSeq 2500. Quantitative 5'-RACE with molecular barcodes was the method used to prepare the TCR beta libraries. Per the authors' processing: A new computational method based on a probabilistic model of VDJ rearrangement was used to identify disease-linked TCR variants. TCRdb handled the public reads itself, with Q25 trimming in fastp and clone calling in MiXCR, and kept productive beta chains. Records with the same CDR3 protein are collapsed into one entry carrying the most frequent genes and DNA. TCRdb assigned the V and J calls; the authors' analysis was not used. Recorded for this sample are about 250,000 distinct CDR3 sequences; about 11% of them occurred a single time. Around 2.6% of the sample goes to the ten largest clones.

Recombination linked TRBV5-1 to TRBJ2-5; the D gene is unclear. This TCR came from a male donor with ankylosing spondylitis or in good health (not recorded which). Sequencing input: blood, either unsorted or a sorted T cell fraction (not recorded which). For the CDR3, the sequence is CTSSLARRTEETQYF. The nucleotides are TGCACCAGCAGCTTGGCCCGACGGACGGAAGAGACCCAGTACTTC.